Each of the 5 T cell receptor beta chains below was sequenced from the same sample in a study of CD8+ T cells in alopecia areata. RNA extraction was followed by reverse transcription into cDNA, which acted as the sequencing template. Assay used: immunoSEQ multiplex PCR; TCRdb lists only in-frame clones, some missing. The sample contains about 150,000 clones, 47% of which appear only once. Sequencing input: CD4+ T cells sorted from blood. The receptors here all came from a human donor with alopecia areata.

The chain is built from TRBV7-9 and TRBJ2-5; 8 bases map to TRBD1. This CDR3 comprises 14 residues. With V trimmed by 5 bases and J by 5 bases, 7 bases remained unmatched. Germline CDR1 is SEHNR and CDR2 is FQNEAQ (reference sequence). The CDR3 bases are TGTGCCAGCAGCCCCAACCGGGACAGGGAGACCCAGTACTTC. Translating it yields CASSPNRDRETQYF.

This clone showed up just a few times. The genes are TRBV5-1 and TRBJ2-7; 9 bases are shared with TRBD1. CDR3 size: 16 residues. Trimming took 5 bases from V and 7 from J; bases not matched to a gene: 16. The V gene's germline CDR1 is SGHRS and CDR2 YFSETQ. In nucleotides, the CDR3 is TGCGCCAGCAGTTTACAACCGGGACAGGGAAGGAATGAGCAGTACTTC. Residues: CASSLQPGQGRNEQYF.

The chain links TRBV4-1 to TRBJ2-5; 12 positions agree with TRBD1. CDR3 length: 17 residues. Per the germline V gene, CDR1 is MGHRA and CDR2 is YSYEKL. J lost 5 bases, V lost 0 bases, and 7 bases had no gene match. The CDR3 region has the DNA TGCGCCAGCAGCCAAGATCGGGACAGGGGGCCCTTGGAGACCCAGTACTTC. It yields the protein CASSQDRDRGPLETQYF.

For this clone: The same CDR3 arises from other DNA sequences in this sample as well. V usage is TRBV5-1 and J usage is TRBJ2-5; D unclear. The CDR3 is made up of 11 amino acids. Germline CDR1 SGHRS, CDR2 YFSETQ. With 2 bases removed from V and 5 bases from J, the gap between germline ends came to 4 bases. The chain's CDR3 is CASSLKETQYF. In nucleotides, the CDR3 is TGCGCCAGCAGCTTAAAGGAGACCCAGTACTTC.

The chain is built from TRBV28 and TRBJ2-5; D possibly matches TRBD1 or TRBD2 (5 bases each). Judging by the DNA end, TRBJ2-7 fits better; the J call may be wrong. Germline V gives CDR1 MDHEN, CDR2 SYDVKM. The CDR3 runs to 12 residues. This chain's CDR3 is CASEGLVDEQYF. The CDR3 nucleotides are TGTGCCAGCGAGGGGTTGGTGGACGAGCAGTACTTC.